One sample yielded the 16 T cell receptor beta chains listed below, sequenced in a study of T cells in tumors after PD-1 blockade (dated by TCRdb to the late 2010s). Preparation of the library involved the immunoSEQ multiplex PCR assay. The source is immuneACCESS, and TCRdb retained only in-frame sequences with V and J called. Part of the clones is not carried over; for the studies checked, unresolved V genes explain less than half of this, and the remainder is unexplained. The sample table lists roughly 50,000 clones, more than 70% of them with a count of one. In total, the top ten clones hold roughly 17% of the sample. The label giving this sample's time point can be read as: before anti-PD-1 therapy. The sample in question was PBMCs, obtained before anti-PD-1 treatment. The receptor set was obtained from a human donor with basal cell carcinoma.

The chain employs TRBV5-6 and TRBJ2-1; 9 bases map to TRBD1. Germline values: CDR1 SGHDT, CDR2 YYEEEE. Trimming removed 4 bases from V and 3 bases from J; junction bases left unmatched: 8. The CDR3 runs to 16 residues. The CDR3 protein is CASSGAGQGLYNEQFF. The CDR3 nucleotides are TGTGCCAGCAGCGGGGCGGGACAGGGCCTCTACAATGAGCAGTTCTTC.

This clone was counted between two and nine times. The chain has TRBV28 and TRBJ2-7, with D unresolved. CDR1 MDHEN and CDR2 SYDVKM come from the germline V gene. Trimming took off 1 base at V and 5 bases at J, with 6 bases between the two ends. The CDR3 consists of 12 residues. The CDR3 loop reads CASSLYPHEQYF. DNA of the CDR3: TGTGCCAGCAGTTTATATCCTCACGAGCAGTACTTC.

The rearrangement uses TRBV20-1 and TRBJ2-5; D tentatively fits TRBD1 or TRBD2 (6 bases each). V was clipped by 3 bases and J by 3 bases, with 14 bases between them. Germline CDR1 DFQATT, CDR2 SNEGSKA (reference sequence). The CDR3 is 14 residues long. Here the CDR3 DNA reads TGCAGTGCTAGTAAGGGGGGCCCCAAAGAGACCCAGTACTTC. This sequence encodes CSASKGGPKETQYF.

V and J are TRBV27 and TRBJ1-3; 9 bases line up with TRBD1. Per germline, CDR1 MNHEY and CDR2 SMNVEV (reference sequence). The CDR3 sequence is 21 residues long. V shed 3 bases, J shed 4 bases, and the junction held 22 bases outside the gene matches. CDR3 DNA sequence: TGTGCCAGCAGTTTCCGTCCGCCGATCGGGACAGGGAGCCTTATCGGAAACACCATATATTTT. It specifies CASSFRPPIGTGSLIGNTIYF.

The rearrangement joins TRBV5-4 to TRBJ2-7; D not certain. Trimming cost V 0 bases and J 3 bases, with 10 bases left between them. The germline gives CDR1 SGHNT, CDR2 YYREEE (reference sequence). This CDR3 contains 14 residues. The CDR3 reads CASSLELGHYEQYF. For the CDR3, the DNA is TGTGCCAGCAGCTTGGAGCTAGGCCACTACGAGCAGTACTTC.

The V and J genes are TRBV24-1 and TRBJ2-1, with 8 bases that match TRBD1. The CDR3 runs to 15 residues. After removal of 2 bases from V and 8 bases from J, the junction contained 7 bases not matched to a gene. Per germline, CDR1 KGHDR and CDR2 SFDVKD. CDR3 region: CATSDYGQGQDEQFF. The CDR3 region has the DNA TGTGCCACCAGTGATTATGGACAGGGTCAGGATGAGCAGTTCTTC.

The CDR3 protein is CSVAQGSGGETQYF. CDR3 sequence (DNA): TGCAGCGTCGCCCAGGGGTCGGGCGGAGAGACCCAGTACTTC. V gene TRBV29-1 combines with J gene TRBJ2-5; perhaps TRBD1 as D (6 bases). The CDR3 runs to 14 residues. V dropped 6 bases and J dropped 4 bases, with 18 bases sitting between them. Germline V gene lookup returns CDR1 SQVTM and CDR2 ANQGSEA. The full variable domain, in which reference TRBV29-1 and TRBJ2-5 provide the parts outside the CDR3, is SAVISQKPSRDICQRGTSLTIQCQVDSQVTMMFWYRQQPGQSLTLIATANQGSEATYESGFVIDKFPISRPNLTFSTLTVSNMSPEDSSIYLCSVAQGSGGETQYFGPGTRLLVL.

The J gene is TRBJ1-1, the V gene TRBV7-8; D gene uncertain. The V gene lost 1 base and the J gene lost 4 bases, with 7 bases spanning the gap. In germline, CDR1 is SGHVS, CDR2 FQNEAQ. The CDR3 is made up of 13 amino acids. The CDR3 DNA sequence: TGTGCCAGCAGCTTAGAAGAAGGCACTGAAGCTTTCTTT. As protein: CASSLEEGTEAFF.

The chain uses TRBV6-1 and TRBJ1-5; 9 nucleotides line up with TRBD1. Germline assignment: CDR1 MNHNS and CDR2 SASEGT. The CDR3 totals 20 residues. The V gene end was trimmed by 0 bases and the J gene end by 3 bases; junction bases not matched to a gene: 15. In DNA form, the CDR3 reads TGTGCCAGCAGTGAAGCAACTGAGGGACAGGGAATAGGTTCCAATCAGCCCCAGCATTTT. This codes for CASSEATEGQGIGSNQPQHF.

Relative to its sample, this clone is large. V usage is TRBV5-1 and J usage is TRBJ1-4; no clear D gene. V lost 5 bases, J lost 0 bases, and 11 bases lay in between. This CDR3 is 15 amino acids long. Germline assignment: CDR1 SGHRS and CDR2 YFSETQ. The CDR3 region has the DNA TGCGCCAGCAGTAGGACTCAGGCAACTAATGAAAAACTGTTTTTT. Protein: CASSRTQATNEKLFF.

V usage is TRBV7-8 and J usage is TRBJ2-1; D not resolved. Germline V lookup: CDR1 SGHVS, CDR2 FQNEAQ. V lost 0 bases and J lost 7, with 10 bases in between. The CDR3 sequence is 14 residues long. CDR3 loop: CASSLALEANEQFF. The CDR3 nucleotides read TGTGCCAGCAGCTTAGCGCTCGAAGCAAATGAGCAGTTCTTC. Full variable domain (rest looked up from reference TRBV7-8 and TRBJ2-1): GAGVSQSPRYKVAKRGQDVALRCDPISGHVSLFWYQQALGQGPEFLTYFQNEAQLDKSGLPSDRFFAERPEGSVSTLKIQRTQQEDSAVYLCASSLALEANEQFFGPGTRLTVL.

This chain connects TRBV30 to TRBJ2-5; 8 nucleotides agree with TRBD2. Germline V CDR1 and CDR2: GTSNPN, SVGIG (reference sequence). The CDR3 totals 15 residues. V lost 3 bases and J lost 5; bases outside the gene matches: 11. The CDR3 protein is CAWRKPGLVKETQYF. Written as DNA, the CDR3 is TGTGCCTGGAGAAAACCGGGACTAGTGAAGGAGACCCAGTACTTC.

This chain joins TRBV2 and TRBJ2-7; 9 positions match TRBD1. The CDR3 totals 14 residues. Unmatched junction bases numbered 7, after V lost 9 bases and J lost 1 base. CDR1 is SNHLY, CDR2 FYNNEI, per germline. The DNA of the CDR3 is TGTGCCAGTCGTAGTGGACAGGGGTCCTACGAGCAGTACTTC. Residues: CASRSGQGSYEQYF.

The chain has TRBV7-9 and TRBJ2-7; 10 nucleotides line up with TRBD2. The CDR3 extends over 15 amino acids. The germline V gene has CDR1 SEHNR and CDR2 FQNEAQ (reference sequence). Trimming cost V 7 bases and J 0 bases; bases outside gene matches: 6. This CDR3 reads CASIATSGRSYEQYF. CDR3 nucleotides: TGTGCCAGCATCGCGACTAGCGGGCGCTCCTACGAGCAGTACTTC.

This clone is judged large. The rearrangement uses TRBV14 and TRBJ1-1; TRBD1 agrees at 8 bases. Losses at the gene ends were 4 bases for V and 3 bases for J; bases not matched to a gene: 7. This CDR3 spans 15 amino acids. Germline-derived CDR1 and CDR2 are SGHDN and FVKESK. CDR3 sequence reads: CASSPRTGWDTEAFF. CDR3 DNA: TGTGCCAGCAGCCCACGGACAGGGTGGGACACTGAAGCTTTCTTT.

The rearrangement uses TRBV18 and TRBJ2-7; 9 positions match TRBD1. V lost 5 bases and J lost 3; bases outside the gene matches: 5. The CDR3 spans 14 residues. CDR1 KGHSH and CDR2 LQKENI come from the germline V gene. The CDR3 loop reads CASSSTGGIYEQYF. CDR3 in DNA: TGTGCCAGCTCATCGACAGGGGGTATCTACGAGCAGTACTTC.